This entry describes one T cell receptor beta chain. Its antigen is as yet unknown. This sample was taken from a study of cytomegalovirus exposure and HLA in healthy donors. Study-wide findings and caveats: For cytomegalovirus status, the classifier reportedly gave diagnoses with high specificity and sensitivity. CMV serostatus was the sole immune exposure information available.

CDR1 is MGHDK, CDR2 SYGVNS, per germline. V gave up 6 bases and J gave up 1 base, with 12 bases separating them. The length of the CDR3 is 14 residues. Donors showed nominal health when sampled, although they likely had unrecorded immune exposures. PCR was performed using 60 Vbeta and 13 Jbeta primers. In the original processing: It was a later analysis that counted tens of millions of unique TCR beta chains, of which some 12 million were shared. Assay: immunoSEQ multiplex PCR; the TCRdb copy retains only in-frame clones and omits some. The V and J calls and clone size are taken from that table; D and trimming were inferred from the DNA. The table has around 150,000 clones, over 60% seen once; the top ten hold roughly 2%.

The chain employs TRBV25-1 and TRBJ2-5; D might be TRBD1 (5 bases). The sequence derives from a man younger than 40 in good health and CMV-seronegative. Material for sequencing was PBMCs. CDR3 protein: CASSQDNLQETQYF. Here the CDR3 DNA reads TGTGCCAGCAGCCAGGACAACCTCCAAGAGACCCAGTACTTC.